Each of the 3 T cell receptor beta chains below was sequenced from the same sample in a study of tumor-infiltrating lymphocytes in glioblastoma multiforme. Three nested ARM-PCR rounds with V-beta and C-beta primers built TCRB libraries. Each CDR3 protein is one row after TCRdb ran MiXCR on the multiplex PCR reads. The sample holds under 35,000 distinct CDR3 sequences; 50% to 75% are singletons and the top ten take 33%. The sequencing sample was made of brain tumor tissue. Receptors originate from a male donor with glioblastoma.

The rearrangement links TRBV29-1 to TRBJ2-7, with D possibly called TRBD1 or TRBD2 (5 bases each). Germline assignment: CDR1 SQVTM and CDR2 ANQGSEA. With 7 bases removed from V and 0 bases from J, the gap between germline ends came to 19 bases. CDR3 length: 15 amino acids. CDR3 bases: TGCAGCGGGACCGGGACCAGCTGGAGCTCCTACGAGCAGTACTTC. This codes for CSGTGTSWSSYEQYF.

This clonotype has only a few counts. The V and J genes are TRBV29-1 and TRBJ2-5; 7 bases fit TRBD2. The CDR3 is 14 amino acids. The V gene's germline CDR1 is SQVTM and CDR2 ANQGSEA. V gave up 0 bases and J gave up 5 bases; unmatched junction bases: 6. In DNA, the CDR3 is TGCAGCGTTGAAGATTTGGGGGGGGGGGAGACCCAGTACTTC. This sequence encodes CSVEDLGGGETQYF.

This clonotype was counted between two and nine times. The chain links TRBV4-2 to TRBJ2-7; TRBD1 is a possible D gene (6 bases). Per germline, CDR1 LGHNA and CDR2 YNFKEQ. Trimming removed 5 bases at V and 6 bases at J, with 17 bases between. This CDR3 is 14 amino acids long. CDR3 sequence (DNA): TGTGCCAGCAGCACTCACCGGGACAACTGCGAGCAGTACTTC. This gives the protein CASSTHRDNCEQYF.